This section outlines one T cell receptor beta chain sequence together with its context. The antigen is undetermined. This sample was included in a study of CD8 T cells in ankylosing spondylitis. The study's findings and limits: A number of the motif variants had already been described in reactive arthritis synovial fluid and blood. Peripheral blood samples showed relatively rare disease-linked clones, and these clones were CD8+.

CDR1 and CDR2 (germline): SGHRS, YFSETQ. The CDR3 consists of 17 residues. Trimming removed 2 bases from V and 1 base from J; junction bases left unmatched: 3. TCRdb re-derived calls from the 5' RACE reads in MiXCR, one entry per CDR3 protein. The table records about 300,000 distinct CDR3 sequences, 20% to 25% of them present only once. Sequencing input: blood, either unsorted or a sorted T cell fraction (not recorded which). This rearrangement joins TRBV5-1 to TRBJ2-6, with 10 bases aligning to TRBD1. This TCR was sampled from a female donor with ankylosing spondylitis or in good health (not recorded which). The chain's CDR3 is CASSLGTGASGANVLTF. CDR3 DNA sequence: TGCGCCAGCAGCTTAGGGACAGGGGCATCTGGGGCCAACGTCCTGACTTTC.